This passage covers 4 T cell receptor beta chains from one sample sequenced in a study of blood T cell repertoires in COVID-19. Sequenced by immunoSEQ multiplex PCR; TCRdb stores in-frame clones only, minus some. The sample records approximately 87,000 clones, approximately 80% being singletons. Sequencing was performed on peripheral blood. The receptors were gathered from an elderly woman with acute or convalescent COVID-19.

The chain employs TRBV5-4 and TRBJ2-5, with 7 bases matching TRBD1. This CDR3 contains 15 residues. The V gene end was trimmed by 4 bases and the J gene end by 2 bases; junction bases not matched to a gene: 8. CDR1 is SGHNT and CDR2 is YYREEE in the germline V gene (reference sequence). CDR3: CASSIMGQRQETQYF. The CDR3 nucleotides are TGTGCCAGCAGCATAATGGGACAGAGACAAGAGACCCAGTACTTC.

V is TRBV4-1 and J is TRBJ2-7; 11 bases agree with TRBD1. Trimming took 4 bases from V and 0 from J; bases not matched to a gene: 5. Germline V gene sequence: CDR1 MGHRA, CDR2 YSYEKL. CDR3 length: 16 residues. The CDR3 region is CASSREGTGGSYEQYF. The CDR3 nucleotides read TGCGCCAGCAGCCGAGAAGGGACAGGGGGCTCCTACGAGCAGTACTTC.

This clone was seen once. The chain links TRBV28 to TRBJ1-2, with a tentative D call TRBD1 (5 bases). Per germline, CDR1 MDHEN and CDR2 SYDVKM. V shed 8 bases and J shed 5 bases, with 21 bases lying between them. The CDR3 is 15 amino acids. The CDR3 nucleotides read TGTGCCAGCTCAAATCGGGCCTTAGGGGTATATGGCTACACCTTC. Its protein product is CASSNRALGVYGYTF.

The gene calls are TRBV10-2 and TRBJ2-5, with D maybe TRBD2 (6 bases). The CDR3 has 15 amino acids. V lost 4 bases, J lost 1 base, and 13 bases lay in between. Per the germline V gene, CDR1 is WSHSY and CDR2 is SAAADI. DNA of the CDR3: TGCGCCAGCAGTGTAATCGGGGGACCCCAAGAGACCCAGTACTTC. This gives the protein CASSVIGGPQETQYF.